This T cell receptor beta chain stems from a study of response to subunit inactivated influenza vaccine. Study observations and caveats: The authors suggested that every seasonal influenza vaccination recruits few new T cells.

This CDR3 spans 14 amino acids. Per the germline V gene, CDR1 is LGHDT and CDR2 is YNNKEL (reference sequence). Trimming pared 0 bases from V and 5 bases from J, leaving 7 bases between. This clonotype was counted only a few times. Its antigen remains unidentified. MiXCR, run by TCRdb on the RT-PCR reads, gives a single entry per CDR3 protein. Counted here are about 700,000 distinct CDR3 sequences, around 14% occurring once; the ten biggest clones make up roughly 6.4%. The material sequenced was PBMCs from blood, taken 14 to 15 days before vaccination. The receptor comes from a man aged 45-65 years who received an inactivated influenza vaccine. The chain uses TRBV3-1 and TRBJ1-4; no definite D call. CDR3 in DNA: TGTGCCAGCAGCCAAGATTGGGCGAATGAAAAACTGTTTTTT. Translation: CASSQDWANEKLFF.